These T cell receptor beta chains were read from a single sample in a study of CD8 T cells in ankylosing spondylitis. TCRdb re-derived calls from the 5' RACE reads in MiXCR, one entry per CDR3 protein. This table holds around 390,000 distinct CDR3 sequences, 20% to 25% found once. The sequenced sample was blood, either unsorted or a sorted T cell fraction (not recorded which). Receptors were obtained from a male donor with ankylosing spondylitis. The CDR3 runs from the conserved cysteine through the conserved F or W. The D gene is left open where the match is weak. Where a row states a size, it is once, few, many or the class of an expanded clone; other rows omit it.

clone_size,d_call,j_call,v_call,cdr3_nt,cdr3_aa
few,TRBD2,TRBJ2-2,TRBV15,TGTGCCACCAGCAGACCCTCGACTAGCAGTTTTACCGGGGAGCTGTTTTTT,CATSRPSTSSFTGELFF
NA,NA,TRBJ2-5,TRBV6-5,TGTGCCAGCAGTTACGTTAGCCACCCACAAGAGACCCAGTACTTC,CASSYVSHPQETQYF
few,TRBD2,TRBJ2-1,TRBV5-1,TGCGCCAGCAGCTTTGGACTAGCGGGAGGTGGGGATGAGCAGTTCTTC,CASSFGLAGGGDEQFF
NA,TRBD2,TRBJ2-3,TRBV5-4,TGTGCCAGCAGACACGGGACTAGCAGATCAGATACGCAGTATTTT,CASRHGTSRSDTQYF
NA,TRBD2,TRBJ2-1,TRBV7-2,TGTGCCAGCAGCCGACAAGCGGGAGGGACCTCCTACAATGAGCAGTTCTTC,CASSRQAGGTSYNEQFF
NA,NA,TRBJ1-1,TRBV2,TGTGCCAGCAGTGAAACCCTACAGGGAGTGAACACTGAAGCTTTCTTT,CASSETLQGVNTEAFF
NA,NA,TRBJ1-2,TRBV28,TGTGCCAGCAGTTCGAGCGGGACTAACTATGGCTACACCTTC,CASSSSGTNYGYTF
NA,NA,TRBJ1-5,TRBV20-1,TGCAGTGCTGGAGACAGGATTAGCAATCAGCCCCAGCATTTT,CSAGDRISNQPQHF
NA,TRBD2,TRBJ2-7,TRBV15,TGTGCCACCAGCAGAGAAGCAGTCGGGCGGGAGTTTAACGAGCAGTACTTC,CATSREAVGREFNEQYF
few,TRBD2,TRBJ2-5,TRBV10-3,TGTGCCATCAGTGCGGGACTAGCGGTAGGGGAGACCCAGTACTTC,CAISAGLAVGETQYF
NA,NA,TRBJ2-3,TRBV5-1,TGCGCCAGCAGCTTGGCCCCCGTTCAGGAGGTTTCCACAGATACGCAGTATTTT,CASSLAPVQEVSTDTQYF
few,TRBD1,TRBJ2-3,TRBV11-2,TGTGCCAGCAGCTTGGGACAGCCCAGGATGGATACGCAGTATTTT,CASSLGQPRMDTQYF
NA,NA,TRBJ1-5,TRBV10-3,TGTGCCATCTCTGAGGGGACTCAGCCCCAGCATTTT,CAISEGTQPQHF
NA,NA,TRBJ2-2,TRBV12-3/TRBV12-4,TGTGCCAGCAGCCCAATCGGGACCACCGGGGAGCTGTTTTTT,CASSPIGTTGELFF
many,TRBD2,TRBJ2-1,TRBV20-1,TGCAGTGCGAAGCGGGAGTTCGGGTTCAATGAGCAGTTCTTC,CSAKREFGFNEQFF
NA,NA,TRBJ1-2,TRBV20-1,TGCAGTGCTAGATTTCAATCCGGCTACACCTTC,CSARFQSGYTF
few,NA,TRBJ2-4,TRBV4-2,TGTGCCAGCAGCCAAGGGGCAGGGGATGTAAACATTCAGTACTTC,CASSQGAGDVNIQYF
NA,NA,TRBJ1-1,TRBV20-1,TGCAGTGCTAGAGCAGGGTGGAACACTGAAGCTTTCTTT,CSARAGWNTEAFF
few,TRBD1,TRBJ1-5,TRBV20-1,TGCAGTGCTAGAAGGACAGGGTCCTATCAGCCCCAGCATTTT,CSARRTGSYQPQHF
few,NA,TRBJ2-1,TRBV20-1,TGCAGTGCCGACAGGGGGGGACTAGGTAATGAGCAGTTCTTC,CSADRGGLGNEQFF
NA,TRBD2,TRBJ2-7,TRBV6-1,TGTGCCAGCAGTGAGGGACTAGCTGATTACGAGCAGTACTTC,CASSEGLADYEQYF
NA,NA,TRBJ1-6,TRBV2,TGTGCCAGCAGAAGAACGGACCCTAGGAATTCACCCCTCCACTTT,CASRRTDPRNSPLHF
NA,NA,TRBJ2-2,TRBV5-6,TGTGCCAGCAGCTTGTACGGGCCGGACACCGGGGAGCTGTTTTTT,CASSLYGPDTGELFF
NA,TRBD2,TRBJ2-3,TRBV3-1,TGTGCCAGCAGCCAAGGGGCTAGCGGGCCCGTTCGGGATACGCAGTATTTT,CASSQGASGPVRDTQYF
many,TRBD1,TRBJ2-1,TRBV5-1,TGCGCCAGCAGCAGGGACAGGGTCGAAGGGAATGAGCAGTTCTTC,CASSRDRVEGNEQFF
few,NA,TRBJ2-7,TRBV20-1,TGCAGTGCTAAGGAATTATCGGAGTACTTC,CSAKELSEYF
NA,NA,TRBJ2-3,TRBV6-5,TGTGCCAGCAGTTACTCGCAATCGGCTTCTAGCACAGATACGCAGTATTTT,CASSYSQSASSTDTQYF
few,TRBD1,TRBJ1-2,TRBV29-1,TGCAGCGTTGGACAGGGTGGGGACTATGGCTACACCTTC,CSVGQGGDYGYTF
NA,TRBD1,TRBJ2-6,TRBV6-1,TGTGCGGCTACGACAGGGCTAACTGGGGCCAACGTCCTGACTTTC,CAATTGLTGANVLTF
NA,NA,TRBJ2-1,TRBV5-4,TGTGCCAGCAGCTTCATTGGGCGGGCTAACTACAATGAGCAGTTCTTC,CASSFIGRANYNEQFF
many,TRBD1,TRBJ2-1,TRBV29-1,TGCAGCCTTGGGACAGTCAATGAGCAGTTCTTC,CSLGTVNEQFF
few,TRBD1,TRBJ1-2,TRBV5-1,TGCGCCAGCAGCGTCGACAGGGAGCGAGGCTACACCTTC,CASSVDRERGYTF
NA,NA,TRBJ2-2,TRBV5-1,TGCGCCAGCAGCTGGCCGATGTCCCCCTCCGGGGAGCTGTTTTTT,CASSWPMSPSGELFF
NA,TRBD1,TRBJ2-7,TRBV6-1,TGTGCCAGCAGTACCACAGGGGGTCTCTCCTACGAGCAGTACTTC,CASSTTGGLSYEQYF
few,NA,TRBJ2-1,TRBV19,TGTGCCAGTAGTATGGGGTTGGGTCCCCACAATGAGCAGTTCTTC,CASSMGLGPHNEQFF
NA,TRBD1,TRBJ2-5,TRBV29-1,TGCAGCGTTGCCGGACAGGGATGGGAGACCCAGTACTTC,CSVAGQGWETQYF
few,TRBD2,TRBJ2-7,TRBV29-1,TGCAGCGTTGTAGCGGGAGACACCCCAAGAGCCTACGAGCAGTACTTC,CSVVAGDTPRAYEQYF
NA,TRBD1,TRBJ1-2,TRBV5-5,TGTGCCAGCAGCTTGGGGCAGGGGGAACCCTATGGCTACACCTTC,CASSLGQGEPYGYTF
NA,NA,TRBJ2-3,TRBV4-3,TGCGCCAGCAGCCAAGATATGAGGGTCTTAGATACGCAGTATTTT,CASSQDMRVLDTQYF
NA,TRBD2,TRBJ2-5,TRBV6-1,TGTGCCAGCAGTGAGCGGGGGATTAGGACGGAGACCCAGTACTTC,CASSERGIRTETQYF
few,TRBD1,TRBJ2-1,TRBV5-1,TGCGCCAGCAGCTTTAGCCCCGACAGGGGGCTTTATGAGCAGTTCTTC,CASSFSPDRGLYEQFF
NA,TRBD1,TRBJ1-4,TRBV9,TGTGCCAGCAGCGAGGGACAGCGGGATAATGAAAAACTGTTTTTT,CASSEGQRDNEKLFF
few,NA,TRBJ2-5,TRBV18,TGTGCCAGCTCACCCGTGGGACGCCAAGAGACCCAGTACTTC,CASSPVGRQETQYF
NA,TRBD2,TRBJ2-1,TRBV28,TGTGCCAGCAGTGGGGACGCCCGGGGGGGGGAGCAGTTCTTC,CASSGDARGGEQFF
many,NA,TRBJ2-5,TRBV6-2/TRBV6-3,TGTGCCAGCAGTTACTACGGAGAGACCCAGTACTTC,CASSYYGETQYF
few,TRBD2,TRBJ2-5,TRBV5-5,TGTGCCAGCAGCCCCCTAGCGGGAGTGGGAGAGACCCAGTACTTC,CASSPLAGVGETQYF
NA,NA,TRBJ1-6,TRBV7-9,TGTGCCAGCAGCTTGGGAACGGGTTCACCCCTCCACTTT,CASSLGTGSPLHF
few,TRBD1,TRBJ2-6,TRBV5-1,TGCGCCAGCAGCTCCGGGACAGTCTCTGGGGCCAACGTCCTGACTTTC,CASSSGTVSGANVLTF
many,TRBD1,TRBJ2-1,TRBV12-3/TRBV12-4,TGTGCCAGCAGACGAGATGGGACAGGGGAGGGCAATGAGCAGTTCTTC,CASRRDGTGEGNEQFF
once,NA,TRBJ1-5,TRBV4-1,TGCGCCAGCAGCCAAGATTACGGGGGCCAGCCCCAGCATTTT,CASSQDYGGQPQHF
NA,TRBD1,TRBJ2-3,TRBV5-1,TGCGCCAGCAAGGACCGGACAGGGACGACAGATACGCAGTATTTT,CASKDRTGTTDTQYF
few,TRBD1,TRBJ1-4,TRBV6-5,TGTGCCAGCAGAACTCGGGGACAGGGCGTGGCAACTAATGAAAAACTGTTTTTT,CASRTRGQGVATNEKLFF
once,NA,TRBJ2-1,TRBV20-1,TGCAGTGCTAGAGAGTTCGGCATCCTCTACAATGAGCAGTTCTTC,CSAREFGILYNEQFF
NA,TRBD1,TRBJ2-2,TRBV27,TGTGCCAGCAGTTTCGACAGGGGCCCGGGATGGGCCGGGGAGCTGTTTTTT,CASSFDRGPGWAGELFF
once,NA,TRBJ1-5,TRBV6-1,TGTGCCAGCAGCGAACTAGGGGCGAGCAATCAGCCCCAGCATTTT,CASSELGASNQPQHF